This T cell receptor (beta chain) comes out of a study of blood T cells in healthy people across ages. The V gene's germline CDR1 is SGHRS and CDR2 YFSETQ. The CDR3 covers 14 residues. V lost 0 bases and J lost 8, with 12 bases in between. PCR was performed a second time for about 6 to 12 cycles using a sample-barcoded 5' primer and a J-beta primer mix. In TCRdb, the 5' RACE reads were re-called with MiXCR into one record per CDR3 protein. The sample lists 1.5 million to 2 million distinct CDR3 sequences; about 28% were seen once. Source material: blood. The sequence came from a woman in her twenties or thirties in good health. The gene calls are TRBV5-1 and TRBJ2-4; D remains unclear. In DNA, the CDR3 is TGCGCCAGCAGCTTGGAAACAGCAGCCGACATTCAGTACTTC. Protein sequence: CASSLETAADIQYF.